This T cell receptor (beta chain) is drawn from a study of blood T cell repertoires in COVID-19. Background on the study: Samples representing acute and convalescent COVID-19 were sourced from the United States, Italy and Spain.

The repertoire was sequenced with immunoSEQ multiplex PCR; TCRdb's copy has only in-frame clones and lacks some. The sample carries roughly 130,000 clones, around three quarters recorded once. CDR3 size: 14 residues. Germline CDR1 MDHEN, CDR2 SYDVKM. The V end lost 6 bases, the J end lost 3 bases, and 11 bases lay between the germline ends. The sequencing sample was made of peripheral blood. The source of this sequence is a man aged 60-69 years with acute or convalescent COVID-19. V gene TRBV28 combines with J gene TRBJ1-4; D might be TRBD1 (6 bases). As DNA, the CDR3 is TGTGCCAGCAGGGACAGTGCTGCTAATGAAAAACTGTTTTTT. This codes for CASRDSAANEKLFF. Using reference TRBV28 and TRBJ1-4 for the parts outside the CDR3, the full variable domain is DVKVTQSSRYLVKRTGEKVFLECVQDMDHENMFWYRQDPGLGLRLIYFSYDVKMKEKGDIPEGYSVSREKKERFSLILESASTNQTSMYLCASRDSAANEKLFFGSGTQLSVL.